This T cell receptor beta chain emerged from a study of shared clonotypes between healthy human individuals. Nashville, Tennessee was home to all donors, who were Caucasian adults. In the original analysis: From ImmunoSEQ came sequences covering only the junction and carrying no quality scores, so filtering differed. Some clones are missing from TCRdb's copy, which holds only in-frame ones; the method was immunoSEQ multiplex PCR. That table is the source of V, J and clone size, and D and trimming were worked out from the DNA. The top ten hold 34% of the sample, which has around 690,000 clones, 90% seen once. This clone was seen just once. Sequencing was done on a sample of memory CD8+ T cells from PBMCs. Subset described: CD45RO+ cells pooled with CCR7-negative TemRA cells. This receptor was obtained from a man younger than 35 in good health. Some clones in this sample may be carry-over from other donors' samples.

CDR3 in amino acids: CASSPGVNNQPQHF. In DNA, the CDR3 is TGTGCCAGCAGCCCCGGGGTAAACAATCAGCCCCAGCATTTT. The rearrangement joins TRBV28 to TRBJ1-5; D gene uncertain. The CDR3 sequence is 14 residues long. The V end lost 6 bases, the J end lost 3 bases, and 12 bases lay between the germline ends. Germline CDR1 reads MDHEN; CDR2 reads SYDVKM. The full variable domain, completed using reference TRBV28 and TRBJ1-5, is DVKVTQSSRYLVKRTGEKVFLECVQDMDHENMFWYRQDPGLGLRLIYFSYDVKMKEKGDIPEGYSVSREKKERFSLILESASTNQTSMYLCASSPGVNNQPQHFGDGTRLSIL.